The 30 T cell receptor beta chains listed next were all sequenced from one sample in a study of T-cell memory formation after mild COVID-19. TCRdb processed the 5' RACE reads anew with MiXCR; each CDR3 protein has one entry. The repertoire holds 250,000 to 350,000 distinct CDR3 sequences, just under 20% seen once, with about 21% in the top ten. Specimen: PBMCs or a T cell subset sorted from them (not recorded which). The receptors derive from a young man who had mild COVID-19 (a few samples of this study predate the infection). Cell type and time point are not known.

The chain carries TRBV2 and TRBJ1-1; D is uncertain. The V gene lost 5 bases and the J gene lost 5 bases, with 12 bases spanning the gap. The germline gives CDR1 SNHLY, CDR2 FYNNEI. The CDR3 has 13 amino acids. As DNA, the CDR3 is TGTGCCAGCAGTCAGGCTCCGGCAACTGAAGCTTTCTTT. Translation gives CASSQAPATEAFF.

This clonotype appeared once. In nucleotides, the CDR3 is TGCAGCGTTGATTACGGTACGGGTGAAAAACTGTTTTTT. Translating it yields CSVDYGTGEKLFF. The chain links TRBV29-1 to TRBJ1-4; D is unclear. Germline CDR1 SQVTM, CDR2 ANQGSEA. V was shortened by 3 bases and J by 7 bases, with 12 bases between the two germline ends. CDR3 length: 13 residues.

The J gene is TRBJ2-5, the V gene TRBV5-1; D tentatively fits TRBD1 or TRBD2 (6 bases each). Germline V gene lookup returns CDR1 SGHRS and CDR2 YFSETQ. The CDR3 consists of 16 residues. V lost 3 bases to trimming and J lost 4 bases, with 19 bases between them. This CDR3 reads CASSSTTTGAPETQYF. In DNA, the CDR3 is TGCGCCAGCAGCTCCACAACGACGGGGGCGCCAGAGACCCAGTACTTC. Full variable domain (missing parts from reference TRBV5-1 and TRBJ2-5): KAGVTQTPRYLIKTRGQQVTLSCSPISGHRSVSWYQQTPGQGLQFLFEYFSETQRNKGNFPGRFSGRQFSNSRSEMNVSTLELGDSALYLCASSSTTTGAPETQYFGPGTRLLVL.

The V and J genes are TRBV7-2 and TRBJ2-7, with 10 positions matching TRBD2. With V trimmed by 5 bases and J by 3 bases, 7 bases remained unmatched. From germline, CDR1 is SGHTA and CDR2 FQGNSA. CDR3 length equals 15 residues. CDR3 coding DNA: TGTGCCAGCAGCCCCACCGGGACTAGCGACTACGAGCAGTACGTC. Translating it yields CASSPTGTSDYEQYV.

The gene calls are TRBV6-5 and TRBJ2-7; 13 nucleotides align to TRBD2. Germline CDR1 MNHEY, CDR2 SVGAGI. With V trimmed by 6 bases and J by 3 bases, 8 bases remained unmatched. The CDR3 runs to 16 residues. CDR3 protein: CASRTLAGGKYYEQYF. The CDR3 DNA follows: TGTGCCAGCAGGACACTAGCGGGGGGGAAATACTACGAGCAGTACTTC.

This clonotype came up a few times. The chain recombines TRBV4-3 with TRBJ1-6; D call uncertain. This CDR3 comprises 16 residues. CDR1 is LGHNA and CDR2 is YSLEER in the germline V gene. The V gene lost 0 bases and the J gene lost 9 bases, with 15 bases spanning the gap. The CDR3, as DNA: TGCGCCAGCAGCCAAGAAGTTCGGGGTACCGGTTCACCCCTCCACTTT. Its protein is CASSQEVRGTGSPLHF.

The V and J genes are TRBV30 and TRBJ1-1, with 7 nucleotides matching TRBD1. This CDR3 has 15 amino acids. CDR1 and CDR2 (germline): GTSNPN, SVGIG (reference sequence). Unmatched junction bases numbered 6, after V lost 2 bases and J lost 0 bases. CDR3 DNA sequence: TGTGCCTGGAGTACCGCGGACAGGATGAACACTGAAGCTTTCTTT. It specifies CAWSTADRMNTEAFF.

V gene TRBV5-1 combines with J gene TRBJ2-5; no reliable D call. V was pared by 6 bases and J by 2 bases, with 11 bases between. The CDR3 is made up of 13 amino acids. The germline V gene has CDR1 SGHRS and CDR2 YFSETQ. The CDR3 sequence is CASIEAPQETQYF. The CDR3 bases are TGCGCCAGCATAGAAGCTCCACAAGAGACCCAGTACTTC.

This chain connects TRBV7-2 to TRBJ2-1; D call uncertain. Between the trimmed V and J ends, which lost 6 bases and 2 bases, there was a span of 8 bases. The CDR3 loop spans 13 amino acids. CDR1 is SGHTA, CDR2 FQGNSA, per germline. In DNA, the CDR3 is TGTGCCAGCAGTGGGATCGCCTACAATGAGCAGTTCTTC. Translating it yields CASSGIAYNEQFF.

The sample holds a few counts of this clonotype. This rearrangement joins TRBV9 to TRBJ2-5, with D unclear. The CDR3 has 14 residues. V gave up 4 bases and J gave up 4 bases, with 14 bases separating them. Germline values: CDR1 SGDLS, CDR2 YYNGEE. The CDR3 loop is CASSPTRTTETQYF. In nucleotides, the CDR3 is TGTGCCAGCAGCCCGACGCGGACGACAGAGACCCAGTACTTC.

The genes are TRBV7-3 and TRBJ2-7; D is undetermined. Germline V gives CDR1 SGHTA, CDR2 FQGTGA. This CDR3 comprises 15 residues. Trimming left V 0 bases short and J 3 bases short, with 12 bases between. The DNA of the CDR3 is TGTGCCAGCAGCTTAACGCAGAGTTCGAACTACGAGCAGTACGTC. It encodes CASSLTQSSNYEQYV.

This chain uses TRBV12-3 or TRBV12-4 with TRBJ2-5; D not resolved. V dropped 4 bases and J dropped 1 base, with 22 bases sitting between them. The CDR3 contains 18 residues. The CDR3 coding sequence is TGTGCCAGCAGTTACATGAGGTGGAGTTTTTATTTCCAAGAGACCCAGTACTTC. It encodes CASSYMRWSFYFQETQYF.

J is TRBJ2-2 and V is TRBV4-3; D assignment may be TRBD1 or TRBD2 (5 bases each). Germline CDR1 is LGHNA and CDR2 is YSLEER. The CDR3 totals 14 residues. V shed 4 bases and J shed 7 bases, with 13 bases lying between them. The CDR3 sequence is CASSLDGTNGELFF. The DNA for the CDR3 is TGCGCCAGCAGCCTAGACGGGACGAACGGGGAGCTGTTTTTT.

The CDR3 region has the DNA TGCAGCGCAAGCGGGGGGCTCTACAATGAGCAGTTCTTC. This sequence encodes CSASGGLYNEQFF. The chain carries TRBV29-1 and TRBJ2-1, with TRBD2 matching over 9 bases. Trimming removed 7 bases from V and 3 bases from J; junction bases left unmatched: 4. Germline loops: CDR1 SQVTM, CDR2 ANQGSEA. The CDR3 consists of 13 residues.

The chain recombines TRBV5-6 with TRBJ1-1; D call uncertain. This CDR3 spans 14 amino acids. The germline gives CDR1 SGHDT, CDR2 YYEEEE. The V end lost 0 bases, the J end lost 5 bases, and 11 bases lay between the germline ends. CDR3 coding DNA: TGTGCCAGCAGCTTGGTCCCCGGACGAACTGAAGCTTTCTTT. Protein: CASSLVPGRTEAFF. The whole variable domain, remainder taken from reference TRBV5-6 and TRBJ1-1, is DAGVTQSPTHLIKTRGQQVTLRCSPKSGHDTVSWYQQALGQGPQFIFQYYEEEERQRGNFPDRFSGHQFPNYSSELNVNALLLGDSALYLCASSLVPGRTEAFFGQGTRLTVV.

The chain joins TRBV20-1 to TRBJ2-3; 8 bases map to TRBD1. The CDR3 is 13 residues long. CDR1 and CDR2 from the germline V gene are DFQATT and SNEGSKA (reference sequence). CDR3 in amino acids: CSDTGTGSDTQYF. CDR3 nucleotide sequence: TGCAGCGACACCGGGACAGGATCAGATACGCAGTATTTT.

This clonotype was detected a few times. In DNA form, the CDR3 reads TGTGCCAGCAGTTACGGAGGGTACGATGAGCAGTTCTTC. Its translation is CASSYGGYDEQFF. This sequence joins TRBV6-5 and TRBJ2-1; possible D gene TRBD2, 6 bases. Trimming left V 2 bases short and J 8 bases short, with 10 bases between. Germline V lookup: CDR1 MNHEY, CDR2 SVGAGI. The CDR3 sequence is 13 residues long.

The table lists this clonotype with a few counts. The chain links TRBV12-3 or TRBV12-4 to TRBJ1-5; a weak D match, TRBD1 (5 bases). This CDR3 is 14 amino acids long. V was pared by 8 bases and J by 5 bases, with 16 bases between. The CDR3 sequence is CASLVYPGHQPQHF. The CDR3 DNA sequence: TGTGCCAGCTTAGTCTATCCGGGGCATCAGCCCCAGCATTTT.

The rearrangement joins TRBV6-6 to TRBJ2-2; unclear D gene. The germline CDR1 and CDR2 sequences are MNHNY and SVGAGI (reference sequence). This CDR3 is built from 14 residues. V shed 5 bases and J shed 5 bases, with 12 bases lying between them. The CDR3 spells CASSTRARTGELFF. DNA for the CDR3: TGTGCCAGCAGTACTCGGGCTCGGACCGGGGAGCTGTTTTTT.

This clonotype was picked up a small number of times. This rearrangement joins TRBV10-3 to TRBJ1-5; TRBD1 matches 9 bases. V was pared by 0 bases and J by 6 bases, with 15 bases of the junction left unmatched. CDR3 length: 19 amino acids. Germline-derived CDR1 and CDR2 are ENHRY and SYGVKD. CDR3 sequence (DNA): TGTGCCATCAGTGAGTCAGAGGGGACAGGGTGGTTTTCCGGTCAGCCCCAGCATTTT. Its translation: CAISESEGTGWFSGQPQHF.

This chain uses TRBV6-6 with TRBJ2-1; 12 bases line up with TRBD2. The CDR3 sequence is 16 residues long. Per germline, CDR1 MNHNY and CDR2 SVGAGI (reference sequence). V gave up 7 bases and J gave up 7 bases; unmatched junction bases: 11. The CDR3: CASKRLGLAGKNEQFF. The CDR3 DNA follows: TGTGCCAGCAAGCGACTAGGACTAGCGGGGAAGAATGAGCAGTTCTTC.

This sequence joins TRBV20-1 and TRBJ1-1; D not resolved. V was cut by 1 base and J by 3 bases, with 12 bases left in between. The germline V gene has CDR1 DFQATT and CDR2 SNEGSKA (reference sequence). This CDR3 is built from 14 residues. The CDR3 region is CSARAGWPDTEAFF. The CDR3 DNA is TGCAGTGCTAGAGCAGGATGGCCCGACACTGAAGCTTTCTTT.

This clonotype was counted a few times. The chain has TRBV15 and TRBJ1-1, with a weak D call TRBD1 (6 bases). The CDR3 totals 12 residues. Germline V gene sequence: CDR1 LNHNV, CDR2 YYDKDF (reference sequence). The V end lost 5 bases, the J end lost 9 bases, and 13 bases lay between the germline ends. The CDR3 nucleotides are TGTGCCACCAGCTCGGCGGGGGGGCAAGCTTTCTTT. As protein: CATSSAGGQAFF.

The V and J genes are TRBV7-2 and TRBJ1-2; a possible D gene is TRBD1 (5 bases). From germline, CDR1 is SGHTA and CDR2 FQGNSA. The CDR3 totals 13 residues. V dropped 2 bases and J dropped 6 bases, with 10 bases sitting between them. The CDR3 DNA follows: TGTGCCAGCAGCTTAATGGGGCAAAATGGCTACACCTTC. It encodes CASSLMGQNGYTF.

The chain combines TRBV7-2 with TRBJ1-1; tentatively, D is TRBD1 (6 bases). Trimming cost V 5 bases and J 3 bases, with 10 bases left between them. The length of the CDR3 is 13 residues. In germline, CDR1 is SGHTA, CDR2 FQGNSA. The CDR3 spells CASSKYRDTEAFF. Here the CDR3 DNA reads TGTGCCAGCAGCAAATACAGGGACACTGAAGCTTTCTTT.

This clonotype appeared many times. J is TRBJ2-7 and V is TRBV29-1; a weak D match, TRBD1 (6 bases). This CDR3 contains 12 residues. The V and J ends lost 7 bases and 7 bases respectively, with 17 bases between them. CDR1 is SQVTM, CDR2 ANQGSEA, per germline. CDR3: CSAWDTFGEQYF. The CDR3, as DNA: TGCAGCGCTTGGGACACCTTCGGGGAGCAGTACTTC.

Here the CDR3 DNA reads TGTGCCAGCTCACCAAGGGACATCTCTGGAAACACCATATATTTT. Translated, it gives CASSPRDISGNTIYF. This chain links TRBV18 with TRBJ1-3, with D perhaps TRBD1 (6 bases). V lost 2 bases and J lost 0, with 8 bases in between. The CDR3 is 15 amino acids. Germline loops: CDR1 KGHSH, CDR2 LQKENI.

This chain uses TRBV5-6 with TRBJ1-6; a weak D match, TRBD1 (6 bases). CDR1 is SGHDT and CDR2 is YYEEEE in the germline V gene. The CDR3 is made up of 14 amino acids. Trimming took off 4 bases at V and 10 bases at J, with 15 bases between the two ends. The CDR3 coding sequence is TGTGCCAGCAGCGTAACAGGGTACATCTCACCCCTCCACTTT. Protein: CASSVTGYISPLHF.

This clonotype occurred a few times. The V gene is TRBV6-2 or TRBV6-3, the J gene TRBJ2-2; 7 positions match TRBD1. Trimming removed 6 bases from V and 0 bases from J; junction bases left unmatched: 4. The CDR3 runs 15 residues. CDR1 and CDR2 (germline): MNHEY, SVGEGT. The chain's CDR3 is CASSRQGPNTGELFF. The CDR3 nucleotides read TGTGCCAGCAGCCGACAGGGACCGAACACCGGGGAGCTGTTTTTT.

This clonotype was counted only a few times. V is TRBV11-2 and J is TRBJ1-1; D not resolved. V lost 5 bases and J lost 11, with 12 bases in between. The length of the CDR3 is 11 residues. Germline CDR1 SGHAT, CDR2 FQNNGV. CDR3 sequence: CASSGSYRAFF. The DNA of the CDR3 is TGTGCCAGCAGCGGGTCCTACCGTGCTTTCTTT.